Sequencing of this T cell receptor beta chain was carried out in a study of blood T cell repertoires in COVID-19. Turning to the study itself: Sites across the United States, Italy and Spain contributed samples from acute and convalescent COVID-19. T cells, B-cell-depleted T cells, or PBMCs supplied cDNA or gDNA.

Original handling: It was from reference gene primer amplification that nucleated cell counts were estimated. The assay was immunoSEQ multiplex PCR, and TCRdb's table has in-frame clones only and misses some. The V and J calls and clone size come from that table; D and trimming were worked out from the DNA. The table includes approximately 50,000 clones, about 92% detected once. Germline CDR1 reads SQVTM; CDR2 reads ANQGSEA. This CDR3 is 15 amino acids long. Trimming stripped 0 bases from V and 1 base from J, with 11 bases between. This receptor was obtained from a woman aged 80 or over with acute or convalescent COVID-19. Sequencing was performed on peripheral blood. This chain uses TRBV29-1 with TRBJ2-3; tentative D call: TRBD2 (6 bases). As DNA, the CDR3 is TGCAGCGTTGAAGATTGGCGGGGCGGCACAGATACGCAGTATTTT. It yields the protein CSVEDWRGGTDTQYF.